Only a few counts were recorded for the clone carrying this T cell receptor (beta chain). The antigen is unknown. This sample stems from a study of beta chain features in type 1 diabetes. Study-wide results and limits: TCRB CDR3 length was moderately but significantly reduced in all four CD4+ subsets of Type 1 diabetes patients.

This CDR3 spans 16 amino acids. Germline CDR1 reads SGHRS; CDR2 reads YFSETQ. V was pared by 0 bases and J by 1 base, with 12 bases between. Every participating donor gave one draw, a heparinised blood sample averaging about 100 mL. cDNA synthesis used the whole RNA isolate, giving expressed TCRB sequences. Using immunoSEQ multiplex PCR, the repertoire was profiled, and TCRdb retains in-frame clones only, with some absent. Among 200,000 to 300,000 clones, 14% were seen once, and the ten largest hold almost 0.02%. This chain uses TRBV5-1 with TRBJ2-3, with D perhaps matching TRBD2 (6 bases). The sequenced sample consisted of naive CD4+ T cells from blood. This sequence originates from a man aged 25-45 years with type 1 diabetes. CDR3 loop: CASSLVASEGTDTQYF. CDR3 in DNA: TGCGCCAGCAGCTTGGTGGCTAGCGAGGGCACAGATACGCAGTATTTT.